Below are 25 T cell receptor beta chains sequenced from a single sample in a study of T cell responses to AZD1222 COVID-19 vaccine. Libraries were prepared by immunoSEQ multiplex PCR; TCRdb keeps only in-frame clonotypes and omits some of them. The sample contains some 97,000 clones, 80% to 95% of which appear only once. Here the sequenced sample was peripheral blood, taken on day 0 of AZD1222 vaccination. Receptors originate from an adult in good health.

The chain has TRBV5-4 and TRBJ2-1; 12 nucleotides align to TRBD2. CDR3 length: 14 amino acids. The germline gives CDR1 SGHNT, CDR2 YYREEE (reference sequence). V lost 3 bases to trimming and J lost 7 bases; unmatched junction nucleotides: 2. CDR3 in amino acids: CASSSTSGSNEQFF. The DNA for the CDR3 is TGTGCCAGCAGCTCGACTAGCGGGAGTAATGAGCAGTTCTTC.

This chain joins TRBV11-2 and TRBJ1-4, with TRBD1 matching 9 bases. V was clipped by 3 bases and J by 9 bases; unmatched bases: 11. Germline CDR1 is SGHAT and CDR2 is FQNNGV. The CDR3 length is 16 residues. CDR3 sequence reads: CASSLGSGTGRKKLFF. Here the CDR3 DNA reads TGTGCCAGCAGCTTGGGATCCGGGACAGGGAGGAAAAAACTGTTTTTT. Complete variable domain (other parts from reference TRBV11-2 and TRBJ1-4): EAGVAQSPRYKIIEKRQSVAFWCNPISGHATLYWYQQILGQGPKLLIQFQNNGVVDDSQLPKDRFSAERLKGVDSTLKIQPAKLEDSAVYLCASSLGSGTGRKKLFFGSGTQLSVL.

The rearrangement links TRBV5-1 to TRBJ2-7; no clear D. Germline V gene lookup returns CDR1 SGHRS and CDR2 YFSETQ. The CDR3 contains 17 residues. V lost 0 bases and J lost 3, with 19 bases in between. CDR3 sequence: CASSLGTVGKLGYEQYF. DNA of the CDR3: TGCGCCAGCAGCTTGGGCACGGTAGGGAAATTGGGCTACGAGCAGTACTTC.

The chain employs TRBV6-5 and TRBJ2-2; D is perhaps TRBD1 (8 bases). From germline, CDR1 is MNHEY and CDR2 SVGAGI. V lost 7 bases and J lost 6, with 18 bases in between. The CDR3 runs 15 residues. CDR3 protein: CASMQGGDRPGELFF. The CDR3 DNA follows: TGTGCCAGCATGCAGGGGGGGGACAGGCCCGGGGAGCTGTTTTTT.

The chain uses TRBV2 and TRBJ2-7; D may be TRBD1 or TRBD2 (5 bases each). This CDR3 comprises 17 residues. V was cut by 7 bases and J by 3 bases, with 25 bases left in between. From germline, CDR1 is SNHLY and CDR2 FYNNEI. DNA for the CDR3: TGTGCCAGCACCCCGGTCTACAAACGAGGGGTTGACTACGAGCAGTACTTC. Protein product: CASTPVYKRGVDYEQYF. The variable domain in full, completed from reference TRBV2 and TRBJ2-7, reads EPEVTQTPSHQVTQMGQEVILRCVPISNHLYFYWYRQILGQKVEFLVSFYNNEISEKSEIFDDQFSVERPDGSNFTLKIRSTKLEDSAMYFCASTPVYKRGVDYEQYFGPGTRLTVT.

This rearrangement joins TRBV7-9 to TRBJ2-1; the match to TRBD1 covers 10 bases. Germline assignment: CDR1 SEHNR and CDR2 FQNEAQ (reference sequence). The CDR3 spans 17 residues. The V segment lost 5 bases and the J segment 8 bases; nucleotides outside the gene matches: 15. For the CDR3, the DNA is TGTGCCAGCAGCCACCGGGACAGGGGCTTCACTGGGGATGAGCAGTTCTTC. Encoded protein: CASSHRDRGFTGDEQFF. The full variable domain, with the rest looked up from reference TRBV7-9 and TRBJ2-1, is DTGVSQNPRHKITKRGQNVTFRCDPISEHNRLYWYRQTLGQGPEFLTYFQNEAQLEKSRLLSDRFSAERPKGSFSTLEIQRTEQGDSAMYLCASSHRDRGFTGDEQFFGPGTRLTVL.

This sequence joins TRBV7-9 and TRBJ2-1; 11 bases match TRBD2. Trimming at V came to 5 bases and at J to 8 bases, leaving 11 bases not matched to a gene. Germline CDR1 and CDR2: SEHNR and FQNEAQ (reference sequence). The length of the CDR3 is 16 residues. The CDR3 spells CASSPRGLAAFDEQFF. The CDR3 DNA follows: TGTGCCAGCAGCCCCCGGGGACTAGCGGCCTTTGATGAGCAGTTCTTC.

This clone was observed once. CDR3 sequence (DNA): TGTGCCAGCAGCCCCCAAGCGCGCCAAGAGACCCAGTACTTC. Translating gives CASSPQARQETQYF. The chain employs TRBV7-2 and TRBJ2-5; D unclear. This CDR3 region has 14 residues. Germline values: CDR1 SGHTA, CDR2 FQGNSA. With 5 bases removed from V and 1 base from J, the gap between germline ends came to 11 bases.

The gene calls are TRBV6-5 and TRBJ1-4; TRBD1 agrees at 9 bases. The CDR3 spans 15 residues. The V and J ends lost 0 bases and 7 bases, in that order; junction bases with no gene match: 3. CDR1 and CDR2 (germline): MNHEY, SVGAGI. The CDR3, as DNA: TGTGCCAGCAGTTACTCCGGGACAGGGCGTGAAAAACTGTTTTTT. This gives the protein CASSYSGTGREKLFF.

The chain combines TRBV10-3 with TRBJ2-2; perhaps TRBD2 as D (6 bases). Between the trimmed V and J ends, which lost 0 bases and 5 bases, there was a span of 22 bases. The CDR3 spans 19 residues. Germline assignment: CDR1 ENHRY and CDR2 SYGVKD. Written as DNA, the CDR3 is TGTGCCATCAGTGAGTCGGGCCAGGGAGGCCCCTTGGGGACCGGGGAGCTGTTTTTT. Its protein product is CAISESGQGGPLGTGELFF.

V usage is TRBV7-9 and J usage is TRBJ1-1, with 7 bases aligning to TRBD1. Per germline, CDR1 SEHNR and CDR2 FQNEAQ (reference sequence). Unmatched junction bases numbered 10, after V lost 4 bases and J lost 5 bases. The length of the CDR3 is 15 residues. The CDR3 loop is CASSSRQGLGTEAFF. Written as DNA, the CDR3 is TGTGCCAGCAGCTCACGACAGGGATTGGGTACTGAAGCTTTCTTT.

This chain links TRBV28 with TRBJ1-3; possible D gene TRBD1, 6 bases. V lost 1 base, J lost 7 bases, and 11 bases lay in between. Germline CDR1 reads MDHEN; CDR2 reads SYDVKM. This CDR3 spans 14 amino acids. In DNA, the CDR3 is TGTGCCAGCAGTTTATCCGGGACAAGGAACACCATATATTTT. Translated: CASSLSGTRNTIYF.

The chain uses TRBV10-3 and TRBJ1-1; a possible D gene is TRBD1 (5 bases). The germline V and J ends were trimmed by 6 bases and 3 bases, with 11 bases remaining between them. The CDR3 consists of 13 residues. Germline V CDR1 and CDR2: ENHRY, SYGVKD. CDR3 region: CAIRRRDDTEAFF. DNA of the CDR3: TGTGCCATCAGGCGCAGGGACGACACTGAAGCTTTCTTT.

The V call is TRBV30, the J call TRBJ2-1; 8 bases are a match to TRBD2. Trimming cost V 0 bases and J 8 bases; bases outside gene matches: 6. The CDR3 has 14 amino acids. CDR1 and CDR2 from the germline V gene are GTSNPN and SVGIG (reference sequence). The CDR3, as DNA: TGTGCCTGGAGTGTCAGCGGGAGAGGCGATGAGCAGTTCTTC. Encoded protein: CAWSVSGRGDEQFF. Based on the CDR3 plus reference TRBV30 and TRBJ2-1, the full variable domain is SQTIHQWPATLVQPVGSPLSLECTVEGTSNPNLYWYRQAAGRGLQLLFYSVGIGQISSEVPQNLSASRPQDRQFILSSKKLLLSDSGFYLCAWSVSGRGDEQFFGPGTRLTVL.

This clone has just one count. The CDR3 sequence is CASSELAEYSYNEQFF. CDR3 nucleotides: TGTGCCAGCAGTGAACTAGCGGAGTACTCCTACAATGAGCAGTTCTTC. This rearrangement joins TRBV6-1 to TRBJ2-1; 7 bases match TRBD2. Per germline, CDR1 MNHNS and CDR2 SASEGT. The junction had 4 bases not matched to a gene; V was cut back by 2 bases and J by 0 bases. The CDR3 covers 16 residues.

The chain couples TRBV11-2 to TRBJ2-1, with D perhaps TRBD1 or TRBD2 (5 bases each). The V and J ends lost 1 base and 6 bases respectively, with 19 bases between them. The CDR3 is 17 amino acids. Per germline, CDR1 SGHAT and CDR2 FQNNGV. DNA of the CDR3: TGTGCCAGCAGCTTAGTCTGGGGACCAGCGGAGCCCAATGAGCAGTTCTTC. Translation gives CASSLVWGPAEPNEQFF.

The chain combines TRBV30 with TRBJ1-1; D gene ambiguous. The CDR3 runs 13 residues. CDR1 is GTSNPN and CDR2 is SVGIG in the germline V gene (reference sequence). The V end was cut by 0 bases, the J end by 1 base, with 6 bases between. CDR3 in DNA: TGTGCCTGGAGTGTACGGAGGAACACTGAAGCTTTCTTT. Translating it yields CAWSVRRNTEAFF.

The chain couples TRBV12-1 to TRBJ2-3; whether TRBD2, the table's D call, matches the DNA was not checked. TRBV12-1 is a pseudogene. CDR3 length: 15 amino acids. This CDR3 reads CASSFKAESTDTQYF. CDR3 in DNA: TGTGCCAGCAGCTTTAAGGCGGAAAGCACAGATACGCAGTATTTT.

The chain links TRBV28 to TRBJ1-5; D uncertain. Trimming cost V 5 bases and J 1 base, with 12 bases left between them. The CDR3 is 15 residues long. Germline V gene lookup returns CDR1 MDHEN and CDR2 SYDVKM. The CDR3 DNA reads TGTGCCAGCAGTCCCCCGAGTGTCAGCAATCAGCCCCAGCATTTT. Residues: CASSPPSVSNQPQHF.

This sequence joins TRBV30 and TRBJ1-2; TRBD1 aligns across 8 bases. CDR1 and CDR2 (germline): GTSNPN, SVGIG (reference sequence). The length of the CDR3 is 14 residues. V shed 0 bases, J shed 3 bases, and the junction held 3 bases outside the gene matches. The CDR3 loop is CAWSVQQGDYGYTF. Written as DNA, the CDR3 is TGTGCCTGGAGTGTACAACAGGGGGACTATGGCTACACCTTC.

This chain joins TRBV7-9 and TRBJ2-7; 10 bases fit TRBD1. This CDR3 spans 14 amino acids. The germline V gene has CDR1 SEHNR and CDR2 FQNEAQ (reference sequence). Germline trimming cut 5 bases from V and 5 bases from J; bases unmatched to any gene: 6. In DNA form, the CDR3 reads TGTGCCAGCAGCGACCGGGACAGGGGCCACGAGCAGTACTTC. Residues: CASSDRDRGHEQYF.

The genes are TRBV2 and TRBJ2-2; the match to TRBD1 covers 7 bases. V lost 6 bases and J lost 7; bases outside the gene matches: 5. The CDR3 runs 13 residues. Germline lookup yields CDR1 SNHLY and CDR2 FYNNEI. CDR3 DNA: TGTGCCAGCAGATCCAGGGGGAACGGGGAGCTGTTTTTT. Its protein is CASRSRGNGELFF.

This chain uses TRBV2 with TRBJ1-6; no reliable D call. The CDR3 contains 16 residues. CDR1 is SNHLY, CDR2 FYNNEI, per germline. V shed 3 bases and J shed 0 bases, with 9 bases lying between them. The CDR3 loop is CASSDRVSSYNSPLHF. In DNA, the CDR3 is TGTGCCAGCAGTGATCGGGTTTCCTCCTATAATTCACCCCTCCACTTT.

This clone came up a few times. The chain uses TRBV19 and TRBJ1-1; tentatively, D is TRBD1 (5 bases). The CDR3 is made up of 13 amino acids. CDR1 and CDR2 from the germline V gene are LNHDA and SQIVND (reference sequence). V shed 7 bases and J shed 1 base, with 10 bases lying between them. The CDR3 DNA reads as TGTGCCAGTAACTCCGGGACGAACACTGAAGCTTTCTTT. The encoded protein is CASNSGTNTEAFF. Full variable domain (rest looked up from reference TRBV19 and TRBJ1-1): DGGITQSPKYLFRKEGQNVTLSCEQNLNHDAMYWYRQDPGQGLRLIYYSQIVNDFQKGDIAEGYSVSREKKESFPLTVTSAQKNPTAFYLCASNSGTNTEAFFGQGTRLTVV.

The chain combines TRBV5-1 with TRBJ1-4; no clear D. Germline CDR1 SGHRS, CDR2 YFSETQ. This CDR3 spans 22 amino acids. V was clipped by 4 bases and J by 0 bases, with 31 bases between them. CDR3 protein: CASSPDGSDRAHLISTNEKLFF. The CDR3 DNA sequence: TGCGCCAGCAGCCCGGACGGAAGTGACCGGGCACACCTGATTTCAACTAATGAAAAACTGTTTTTT.